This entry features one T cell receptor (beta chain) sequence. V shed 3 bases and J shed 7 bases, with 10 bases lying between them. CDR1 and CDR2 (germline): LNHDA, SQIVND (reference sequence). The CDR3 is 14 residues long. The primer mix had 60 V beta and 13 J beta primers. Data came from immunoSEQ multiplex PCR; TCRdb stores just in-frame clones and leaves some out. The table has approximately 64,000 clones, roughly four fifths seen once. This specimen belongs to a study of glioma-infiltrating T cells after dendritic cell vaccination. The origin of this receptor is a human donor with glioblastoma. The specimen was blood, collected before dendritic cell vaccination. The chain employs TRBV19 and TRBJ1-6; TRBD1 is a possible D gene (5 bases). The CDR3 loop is CASSMLEGNSPLHF. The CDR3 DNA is TGTGCCAGTAGTATGTTGGAGGGGAATTCACCCCTCCACTTT.